These T cell receptor beta chains were read from a single sample in a study of cytomegalovirus exposure and HLA in healthy donors. Method: immunoSEQ multiplex PCR; TCRdb's copy keeps in-frame clones and lacks some. This sample carries a few hundred thousand clones, 70% to 90% of them seen once, and the ten largest clones take around 3%. The sample taken for sequencing was PBMCs. The receptors were gathered from a woman between 18 and 29 years old in good health and CMV-seronegative. CDR3s include the opening cysteine and the closing phenylalanine or tryptophan. A D gene is named only where the DNA matches it firmly. Rows give clone size only sometimes, using once, few, many, or a class for an expanded clone.

d_call	j_call	v_call	clone_size	cdr3_aa	cdr3_nt
TRBD1	TRBJ1-1	TRBV6-6	once	CASRLGQENTEAFF	TGTGCCAGCAGGCTAGGACAGGAGAACACTGAAGCTTTCTTT
-	TRBJ2-7	TRBV7-8	-	CASSPPGMRYEQYF	TGTGCCAGCAGCCCGCCCGGGATGAGATACGAGCAGTACTTC
-	TRBJ1-5	TRBV19	-	CASSIAYGAYNQPQHF	TGTGCCAGTAGTATAGCGTATGGGGCGTACAATCAGCCCCAGCATTTT
-	TRBJ1-2	TRBV2	-	CARDRMGGANGYTF	TGTGCCAGAGACCGCATGGGGGGGGCTAACGGCTACACCTTC
-	TRBJ2-3	TRBV27	-	CASREDRIDTQYF	TGTGCCAGCAGAGAAGACAGAATAGATACGCAGTATTTT
-	TRBJ2-1	TRBV5-1	-	CASSLLLAQNSYNEQFF	TGCGCCAGCAGCTTGCTATTGGCACAGAACTCCTACAATGAGCAGTTCTTC
TRBD1	TRBJ2-4	TRBV2	-	CASLGQGAKNIQYF	TGTGCCAGCCTGGGACAGGGGGCCAAAAACATTCAGTACTTC
-	TRBJ2-7	TRBV9	-	CASSVGSGGAYEQYF	TGTGCCAGCAGCGTAGGGTCGGGGGGCGCCTACGAGCAGTACTTC
TRBD2	TRBJ2-7	TRBV10-3	-	CAISDLTPSGLAGVYEQYF	TGTGCCATCAGTGACCTGACGCCATCGGGACTAGCGGGAGTCTACGAGCAGTACTTC
TRBD2	TRBJ2-7	TRBV5-8	-	CASSWQAGANYEQYF	TGTGCCAGCAGCTGGCAAGCGGGAGCGAACTACGAGCAGTACTTC
-	TRBJ1-5	TRBV21-1	few	CASPDRGNQPQHF	TGTGCCAGCCCAGACAGGGGCAATCAGCCCCAGCATTTT
TRBD2	TRBJ2-1	TRBV4-2	-	CASSQDWGTRVDEQFF	TGTGCCAGCAGCCAAGACTGGGGGACTAGGGTGGATGAGCAGTTCTTC
-	TRBJ2-3	TRBV9	-	CASSPSGSSTDTQYF	TGTGCCAGCAGCCCGAGCGGCTCTAGCACAGATACGCAGTATTTT
-	TRBJ2-3	TRBV5-1	-	CASSLPGSTDTQYF	TGCGCCAGCAGCTTGCCGGGGAGCACAGATACGCAGTATTTT
-	TRBJ1-1	TRBV5-1	-	CASGRSAERAFF	TGCGCCAGCGGAAGATCAGCAGAGCGAGCTTTCTTT
-	TRBJ1-5	TRBV10-3	-	CAISEVRAGSNQPQHF	TGTGCCATCAGTGAGGTAAGGGCGGGTAGCAATCAGCCCCAGCATTTT
TRBD1	TRBJ2-7	TRBV11-2	-	CASSLVDAGTGPYEQYF	TGTGCCAGCAGCTTAGTGGATGCCGGGACAGGGCCCTACGAGCAGTACTTC
-	TRBJ2-7	TRBV6-1	few	CASRPRGSSYEQYF	TGTGCCAGCAGACCCCGAGGATCATCCTACGAGCAGTACTTC
-	TRBJ1-5	TRBV4-2	-	CASSPPGGALQPQHF	TGTGCCAGCAGCCCGCCCGGGGGGGCACTTCAGCCCCAGCATTTT
TRBD1	TRBJ2-1	TRBV5-1	-	CASSLGDRGLSQFF	TGCGCCAGCAGCTTGGGGGACAGGGGGCTGTCGCAGTTCTTC
-	TRBJ2-3	TRBV30	-	CAWRGGELVSSTDTQYF	TGTGCCTGGAGAGGGGGGGAACTCGTGTCTAGCACAGATACGCAGTATTTT
-	TRBJ2-3	TRBV13	-	CASSLASTDTQYF	TGTGCCAGCAGCTTAGCAAGCACAGATACGCAGTATTTT
-	TRBJ2-1	TRBV2	few	CASSPDSFSGNEQFF	TGTGCCAGCAGTCCCGACAGTTTCTCGGGCAATGAGCAGTTCTTC
-	TRBJ1-2	TRBV27	-	CASSLSMYSRSYGYTF	TGTGCCAGCAGCCTATCGATGTACTCGAGGTCGTATGGCTACACCTTC
-	TRBJ1-1	TRBV28	-	CASSLWEDTEAFF	TGTGCCAGCAGTTTATGGGAGGACACTGAAGCTTTCTTT
-	TRBJ1-2	TRBV7-9	few	CASSSTYGYTF	TGTGCCAGCAGCTCAACTTATGGCTACACCTTC
TRBD2	TRBJ2-1	TRBV5-1	-	CASSLSPGTNSYNEQFF	TGCGCCAGCAGCTTAAGCCCAGGGACTAATTCCTACAATGAGCAGTTCTTC
-	TRBJ2-7	TRBV27	-	CASWGWQGISYEQYF	TGTGCCAGCTGGGGATGGCAGGGGATTTCCTACGAGCAGTACTTC
TRBD2	TRBJ2-1	TRBV19	-	CASSMTSGEYNEQFF	TGTGCCAGTAGTATGACTAGCGGGGAATACAATGAGCAGTTCTTC
-	TRBJ2-1	TRBV9	-	CASSVVERGLDEQFF	TGTGCCAGCAGCGTAGTTGAGAGGGGGTTGGATGAGCAGTTCTTC
-	TRBJ2-7	TRBV27	-	CASSLSQEYYEQYF	TGTGCCAGCAGTTTATCCCAGGAATACTACGAGCAGTACTTC
-	TRBJ1-1	TRBV4-1	-	CASSQEGAITEAFF	TGCGCCAGCAGCCAAGAGGGGGCGATCACTGAAGCTTTCTTT
TRBD1	TRBJ2-5	TRBV6-6	-	CASSYSGTGGWETQYF	TGTGCCAGCAGTTACTCTGGGACAGGGGGCTGGGAGACCCAGTACTTC
TRBD2	TRBJ2-7	TRBV7-2	-	CASSEPRTSARSYEQYF	TGTGCCAGCAGCGAGCCTCGGACTAGCGCCCGCTCCTACGAGCAGTACTTC
-	TRBJ1-2	TRBV28	-	CGSLRTNYGYTF	TGTGGTTCCCTTAGAACTAACTATGGCTACACCTTC
-	TRBJ2-7	TRBV27	-	CASSLISSSSEQYF	TGTGCCAGCAGTTTAATTTCGTCTAGTAGCGAGCAGTACTTC
TRBD1	TRBJ1-1	TRBV9	-	CASSVDHRGFGEAFF	TGTGCCAGCAGCGTAGACCACAGGGGGTTTGGTGAAGCTTTCTTT
TRBD1	TRBJ2-7	TRBV6-6	-	CASTKDRAMNEQYF	TGTGCCAGCACCAAGGACAGGGCCATGAACGAGCAGTACTTC
TRBD1	TRBJ2-7	TRBV27	-	CASSSTGVYEQYF	TGTGCCAGCAGTTCGACAGGGGTTTACGAGCAGTACTTC
TRBD1	TRBJ1-2	TRBV5-6	-	CASSFPTGREDGYTF	TGTGCCAGCAGCTTTCCGACAGGGCGTGAGGATGGCTACACCTTC
-	TRBJ2-1	TRBV23-1	-	CASSQPNEQGGGKTYNEQFF	TGCGCCAGCAGTCAACCTAACGAACAGGGAGGGGGAAAAACCTACAATGAGCAGTTCTTC
TRBD2	TRBJ2-3	TRBV28	-	CASSTLAGGPHTQYF	TGTGCCAGCAGCACACTAGCGGGAGGGCCCCATACGCAGTATTTT
TRBD1	TRBJ2-7	TRBV4-2	-	CASSQAAFQTGVSDEQYF	TGTGCCAGCAGCCAAGCTGCCTTTCAGACAGGGGTTTCGGACGAGCAGTACTTC
-	TRBJ2-1	TRBV5-4	-	CASSSGIELSYNEQFF	TGTGCCAGCAGTTCCGGGATAGAACTATCCTACAATGAGCAGTTCTTC
-	TRBJ2-3	TRBV19	-	CASSIGGMGTDTQYF	TGTGCCAGTAGTATAGGAGGGATGGGCACAGATACGCAGTATTTT
-	TRBJ2-5	TRBV13	once	CASIWRRGGAETQYF	TGTGCCAGCATATGGCGGCGCGGGGGCGCGGAGACCCAGTACTTC
-	TRBJ1-3	TRBV30	-	CAWGGSGNTIYF	TGTGCCTGGGGAGGGTCTGGAAACACCATATATTTT
-	TRBJ2-3	TRBV4-2	-	CASSPPKGLGTDTQYF	TGTGCCAGCAGCCCCCCTAAGGGACTTGGCACAGATACGCAGTATTTT
-	TRBJ2-7	TRBV2	-	CASSVPGRGQYF	TGTGCCAGCAGTGTCCCAGGTCGGGGGCAGTACTTC